One and the same sample provided the 2 T cell receptor beta chains below, sequenced in a study of blood T cell repertoires in COVID-19. Libraries were prepared by immunoSEQ multiplex PCR; TCRdb keeps only in-frame clonotypes and omits some of them. This table has 430,000 or so clones, 70% to 90% appearing once. Sequenced: PBMCs or T cells enriched from blood (not recorded which). The source of these receptors is a woman aged 18-29 years who had been exposed to COVID-19.

This sequence joins TRBV5-4 and TRBJ2-1; tentatively, D is TRBD1 (5 bases). The length of the CDR3 is 15 residues. Trimming shortened V by 0 bases and J by 1 base, and 8 bases separated the two germline ends. Germline CDR1 is SGHNT and CDR2 is YYREEE (reference sequence). In DNA form, the CDR3 reads TGTGCCAGCAGCTTGGAACAGGATTCCTACAATGAGCAGTTCTTC. Amino acid sequence: CASSLEQDSYNEQFF.

CDR3 sequence reads: CSASGSYGYTF. The CDR3 DNA reads as TGCAGTGCTAGCGGTTCCTATGGCTACACCTTC. J is TRBJ1-2 and V is TRBV20-1; D uncertain. The CDR3 has 11 residues. Germline V CDR1 and CDR2: DFQATT, SNEGSKA (reference sequence). V lost 3 bases and J lost 4, with 6 bases in between.